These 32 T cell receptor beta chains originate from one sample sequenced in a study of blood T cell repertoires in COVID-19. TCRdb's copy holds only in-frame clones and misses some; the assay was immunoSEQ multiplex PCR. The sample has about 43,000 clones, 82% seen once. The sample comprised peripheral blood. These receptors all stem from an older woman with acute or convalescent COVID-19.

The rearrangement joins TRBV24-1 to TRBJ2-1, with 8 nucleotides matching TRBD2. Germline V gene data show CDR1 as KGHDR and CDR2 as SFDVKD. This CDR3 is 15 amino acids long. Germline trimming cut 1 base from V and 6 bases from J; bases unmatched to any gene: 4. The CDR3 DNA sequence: TGTGCCACCAGTGATTTTGAACGGGGGGGCAATGAGCAGTTCTTC. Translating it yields CATSDFERGGNEQFF.

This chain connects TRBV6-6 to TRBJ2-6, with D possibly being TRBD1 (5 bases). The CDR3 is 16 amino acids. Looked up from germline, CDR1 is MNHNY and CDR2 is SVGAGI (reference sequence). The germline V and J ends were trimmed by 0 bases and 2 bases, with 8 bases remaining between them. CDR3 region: CASSYSDRTGANVLTF. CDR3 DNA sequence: TGTGCCAGCAGTTACTCAGACAGAACTGGGGCCAACGTCCTGACTTTC.

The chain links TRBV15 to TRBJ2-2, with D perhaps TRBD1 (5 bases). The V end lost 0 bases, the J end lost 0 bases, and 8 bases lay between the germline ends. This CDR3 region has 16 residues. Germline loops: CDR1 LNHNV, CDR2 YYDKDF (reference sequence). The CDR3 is CATSREGVANTGELFF. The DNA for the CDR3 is TGTGCCACCAGCAGAGAAGGGGTCGCGAACACCGGGGAGCTGTTTTTT.

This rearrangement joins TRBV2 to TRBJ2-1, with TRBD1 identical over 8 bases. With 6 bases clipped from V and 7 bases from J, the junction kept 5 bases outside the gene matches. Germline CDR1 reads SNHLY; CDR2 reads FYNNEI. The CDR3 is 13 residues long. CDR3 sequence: CASSRTGRNEQFF. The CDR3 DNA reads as TGTGCCAGCAGCCGGACAGGGCGAAATGAGCAGTTCTTC.

DNA of the CDR3: TGTGCCAGCGCCAGGGCCCAAGTCTATAATTCACCCCTCCACTTT. Its translation is CASARAQVYNSPLHF. The chain links TRBV10-3 to TRBJ1-6, with D possibly being TRBD1 (5 bases). Germline loops: CDR1 ENHRY, CDR2 SYGVKD. Trimming left V 10 bases short and J 3 bases short, with 16 bases between. The CDR3 covers 15 residues.

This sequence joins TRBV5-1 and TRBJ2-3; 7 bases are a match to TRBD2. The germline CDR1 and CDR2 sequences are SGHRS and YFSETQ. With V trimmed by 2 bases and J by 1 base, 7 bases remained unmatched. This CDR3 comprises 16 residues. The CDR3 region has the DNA TGCGCCAGCAGCTTCGGGCGGGCGGGAGGCACAGATACGCAGTATTTT. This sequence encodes CASSFGRAGGTDTQYF.

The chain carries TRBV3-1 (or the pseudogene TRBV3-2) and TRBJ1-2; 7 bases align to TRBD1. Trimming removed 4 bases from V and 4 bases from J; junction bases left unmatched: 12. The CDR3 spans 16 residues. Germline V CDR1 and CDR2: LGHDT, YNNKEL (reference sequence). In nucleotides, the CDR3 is TGTGCCAGCAGCCCAGAACTCTGGACAGGCGTCTATGGCTACACCTTC. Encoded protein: CASSPELWTGVYGYTF.

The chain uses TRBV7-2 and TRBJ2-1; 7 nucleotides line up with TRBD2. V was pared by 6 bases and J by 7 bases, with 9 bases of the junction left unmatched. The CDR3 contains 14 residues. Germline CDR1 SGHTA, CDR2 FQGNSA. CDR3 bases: TGTGCCAGCAGTATAGGGGCGGGAGAGAATGAGCAGTTCTTC. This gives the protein CASSIGAGENEQFF. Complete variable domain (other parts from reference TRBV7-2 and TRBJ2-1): GAGVSQSPSNKVTEKGKDVELRCDPISGHTALYWYRQSLGQGLEFLIYFQGNSAPDKSGLPSDRFSAERTGGSVSTLTIQRTQQEDSAVYLCASSIGAGENEQFFGPGTRLTVL.

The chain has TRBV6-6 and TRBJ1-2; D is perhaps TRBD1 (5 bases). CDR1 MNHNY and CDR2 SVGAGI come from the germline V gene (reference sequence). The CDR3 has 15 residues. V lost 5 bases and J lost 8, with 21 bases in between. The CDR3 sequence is CASSILVAGVGGYTF. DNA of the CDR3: TGTGCCAGCAGTATCCTCGTAGCGGGGGTGGGGGGCTACACCTTC.

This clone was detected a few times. The CDR3 sequence is CASRQGLAGVENTGELFF. DNA for the CDR3: TGTGCCAGCAGGCAAGGACTAGCGGGGGTGGAGAACACCGGGGAGCTGTTTTTT. The gene calls are TRBV27 and TRBJ2-2; 13 bases map to TRBD2. The CDR3 has 18 amino acids. CDR1 is MNHEY and CDR2 is SMNVEV in the germline V gene (reference sequence). The junction had 8 bases not matched to a gene; V was cut back by 6 bases and J by 1 base.

The CDR3 protein is CASSTGGGYTF. Written as DNA, the CDR3 is TGTGCCAGCAGCACAGGGGGCGGCTACACCTTC. The chain uses TRBV25-1 and TRBJ1-2; 9 nucleotides align to TRBD1. Germline V gene data show CDR1 as MGHDK and CDR2 as SYGVNS. Unmatched junction bases numbered 1, after V lost 6 bases and J lost 8 bases. This CDR3 is 11 amino acids long.

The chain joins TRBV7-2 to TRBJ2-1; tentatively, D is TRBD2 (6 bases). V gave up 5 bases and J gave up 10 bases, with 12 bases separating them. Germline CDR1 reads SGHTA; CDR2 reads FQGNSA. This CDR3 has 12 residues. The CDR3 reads CASSPTSSEQFF. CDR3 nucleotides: TGTGCCAGCAGCCCTACTAGCTCAGAGCAGTTCTTC.

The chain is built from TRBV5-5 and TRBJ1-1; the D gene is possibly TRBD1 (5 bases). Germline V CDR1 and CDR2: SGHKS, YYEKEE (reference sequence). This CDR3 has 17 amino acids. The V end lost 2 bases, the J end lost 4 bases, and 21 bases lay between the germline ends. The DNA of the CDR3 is TGTGCCAGCAGCTTTCGCGGGACCGCGTGGAGGGTCACTGAAGCTTTCTTT. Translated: CASSFRGTAWRVTEAFF.

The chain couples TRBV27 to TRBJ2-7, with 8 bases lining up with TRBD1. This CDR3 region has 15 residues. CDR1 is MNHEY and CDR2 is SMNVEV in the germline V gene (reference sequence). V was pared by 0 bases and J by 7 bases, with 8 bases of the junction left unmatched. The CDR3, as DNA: TGTGCCAGCAGTTTATCCGGACAGGGTTCAAGTGAGCAGTACTTC. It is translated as CASSLSGQGSSEQYF.

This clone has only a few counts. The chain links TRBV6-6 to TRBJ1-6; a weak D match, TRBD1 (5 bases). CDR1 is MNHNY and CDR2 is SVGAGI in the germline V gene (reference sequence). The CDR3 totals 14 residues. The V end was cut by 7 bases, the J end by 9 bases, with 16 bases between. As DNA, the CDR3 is TGTGCCAGCACCGAAATAGGGGTTAGTTCACCCCTCCACTTT. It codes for CASTEIGVSSPLHF.

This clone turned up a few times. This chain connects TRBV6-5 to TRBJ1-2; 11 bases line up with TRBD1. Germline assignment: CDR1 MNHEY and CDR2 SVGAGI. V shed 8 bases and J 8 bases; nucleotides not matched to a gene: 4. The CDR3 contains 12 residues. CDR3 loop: CASGGQGEGYTF. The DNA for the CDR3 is TGTGCCAGCGGGGGACAGGGGGAAGGCTACACCTTC.

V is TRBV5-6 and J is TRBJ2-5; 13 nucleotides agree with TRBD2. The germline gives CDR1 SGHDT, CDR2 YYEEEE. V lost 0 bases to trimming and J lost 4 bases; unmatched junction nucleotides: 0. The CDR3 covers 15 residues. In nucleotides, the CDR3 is TGTGCCAGCAGCTTGGGGACTAGCGGGGGAGAGACCCAGTACTTC. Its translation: CASSLGTSGGETQYF.

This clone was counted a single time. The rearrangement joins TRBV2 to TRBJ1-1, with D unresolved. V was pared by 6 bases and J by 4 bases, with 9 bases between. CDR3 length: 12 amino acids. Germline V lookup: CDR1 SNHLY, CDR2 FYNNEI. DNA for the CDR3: TGTGCCAGCAGCCGGAGGAGCACTGAAGCTTTCTTT. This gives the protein CASSRRSTEAFF.

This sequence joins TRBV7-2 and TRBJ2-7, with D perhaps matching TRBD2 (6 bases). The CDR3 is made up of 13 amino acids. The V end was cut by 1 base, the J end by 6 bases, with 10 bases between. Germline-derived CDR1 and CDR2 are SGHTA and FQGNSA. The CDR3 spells CASSLGGVGEQYF. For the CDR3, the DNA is TGTGCCAGCAGCTTAGGGGGGGTCGGCGAGCAGTACTTC. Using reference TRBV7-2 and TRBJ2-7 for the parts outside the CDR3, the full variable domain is GAGVSQSPSNKVTEKGKDVELRCDPISGHTALYWYRQSLGQGLEFLIYFQGNSAPDKSGLPSDRFSAERTGGSVSTLTIQRTQQEDSAVYLCASSLGGVGEQYFGPGTRLTVT.

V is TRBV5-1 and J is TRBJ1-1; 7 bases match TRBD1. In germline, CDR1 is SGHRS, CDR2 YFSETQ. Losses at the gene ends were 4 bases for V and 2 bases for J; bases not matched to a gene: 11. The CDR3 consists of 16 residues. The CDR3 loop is CASSPLGTAPNTEAFF. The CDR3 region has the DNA TGCGCCAGCAGCCCTCTCGGGACAGCACCCAACACTGAAGCTTTCTTT.

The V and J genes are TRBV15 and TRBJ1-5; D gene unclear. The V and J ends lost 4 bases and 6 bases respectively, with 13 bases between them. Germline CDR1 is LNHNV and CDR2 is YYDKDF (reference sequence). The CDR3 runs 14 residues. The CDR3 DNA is TGTGCCACCAGCACCCGGGGTGTCGGTCAGCCCCAGCATTTT. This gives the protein CATSTRGVGQPQHF.

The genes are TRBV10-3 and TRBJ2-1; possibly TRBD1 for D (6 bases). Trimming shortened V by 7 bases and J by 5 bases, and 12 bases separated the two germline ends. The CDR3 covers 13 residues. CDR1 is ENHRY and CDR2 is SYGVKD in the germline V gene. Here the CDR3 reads CAITDSFDNEQFF. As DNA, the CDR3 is TGTGCCATCACGGACAGTTTCGACAATGAGCAGTTCTTC.

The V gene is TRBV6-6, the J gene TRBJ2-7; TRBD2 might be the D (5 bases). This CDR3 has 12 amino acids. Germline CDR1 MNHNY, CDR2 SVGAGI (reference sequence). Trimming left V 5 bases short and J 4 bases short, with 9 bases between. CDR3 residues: CASSPGLYEQYF. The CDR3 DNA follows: TGTGCCAGCAGTCCCGGACTTTACGAGCAGTACTTC.

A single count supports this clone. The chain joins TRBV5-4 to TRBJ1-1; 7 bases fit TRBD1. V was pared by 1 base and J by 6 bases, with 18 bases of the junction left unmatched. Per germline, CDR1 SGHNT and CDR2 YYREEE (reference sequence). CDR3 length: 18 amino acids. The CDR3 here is CASSLLGGEDRSDAEAFF. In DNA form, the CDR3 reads TGTGCCAGCAGCTTGCTAGGGGGCGAAGATCGGTCGGACGCTGAAGCTTTCTTT.

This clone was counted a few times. The CDR3 DNA follows: TGCGCCAGCAGCTTGGATGGACAGGGGAATGAAGCTTTCTTT. This translates into CASSLDGQGNEAFF. The chain couples TRBV5-1 to TRBJ1-1, with 9 positions matching TRBD1. Germline V gene sequence: CDR1 SGHRS, CDR2 YFSETQ. This CDR3 comprises 14 residues. V shed 0 bases and J 7 bases; nucleotides not matched to a gene: 4. Filled out from reference TRBV5-1 and TRBJ1-1, the complete variable domain reads KAGVTQTPRYLIKTRGQQVTLSCSPISGHRSVSWYQQTPGQGLQFLFEYFSETQRNKGNFPGRFSGRQFSNSRSEMNVSTLELGDSALYLCASSLDGQGNEAFFGQGTRLTVV.

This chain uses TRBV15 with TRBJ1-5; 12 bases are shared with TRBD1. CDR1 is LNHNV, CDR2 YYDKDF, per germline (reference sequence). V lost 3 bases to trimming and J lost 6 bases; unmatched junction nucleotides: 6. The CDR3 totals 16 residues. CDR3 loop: CATSRTGTGGSQPQHF. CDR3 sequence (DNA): TGTGCCACCAGCAGGACCGGGACAGGGGGCAGTCAGCCCCAGCATTTT.

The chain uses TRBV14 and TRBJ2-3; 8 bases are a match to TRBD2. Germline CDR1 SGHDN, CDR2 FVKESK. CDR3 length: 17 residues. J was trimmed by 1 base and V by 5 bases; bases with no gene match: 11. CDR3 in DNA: TGTGCCAGCAGCATCCGGGACGGGGGGGTCGGCACAGATACGCAGTATTTT. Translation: CASSIRDGGVGTDTQYF.

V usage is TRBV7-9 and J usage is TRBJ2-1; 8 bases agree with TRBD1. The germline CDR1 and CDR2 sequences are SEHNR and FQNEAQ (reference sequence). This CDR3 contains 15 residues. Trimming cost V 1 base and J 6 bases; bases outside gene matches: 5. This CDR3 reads CASSLEQGVFNEQFF. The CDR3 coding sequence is TGTGCCAGCAGCTTAGAACAGGGGGTTTTCAATGAGCAGTTCTTC.

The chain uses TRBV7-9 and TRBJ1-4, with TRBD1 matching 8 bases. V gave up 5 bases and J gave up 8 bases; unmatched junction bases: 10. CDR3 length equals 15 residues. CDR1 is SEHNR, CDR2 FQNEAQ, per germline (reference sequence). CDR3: CASSTWTGLGEKLFF. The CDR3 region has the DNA TGTGCCAGCAGCACGTGGACAGGGTTGGGAGAAAAACTGTTTTTT.

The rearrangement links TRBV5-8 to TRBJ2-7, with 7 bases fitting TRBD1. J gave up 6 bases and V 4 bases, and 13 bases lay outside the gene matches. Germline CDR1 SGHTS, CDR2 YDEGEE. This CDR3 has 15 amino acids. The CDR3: CASSPPTGQYAEQYF. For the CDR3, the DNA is TGTGCCAGCAGCCCCCCGACAGGGCAGTACGCCGAGCAGTACTTC.

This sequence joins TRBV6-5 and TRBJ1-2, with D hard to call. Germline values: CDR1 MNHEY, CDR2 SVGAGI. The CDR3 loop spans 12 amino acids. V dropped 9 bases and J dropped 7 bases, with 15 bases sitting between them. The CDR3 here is CASASRVSGYTF. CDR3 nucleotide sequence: TGTGCCAGTGCCAGTCGGGTGTCTGGCTACACCTTC.

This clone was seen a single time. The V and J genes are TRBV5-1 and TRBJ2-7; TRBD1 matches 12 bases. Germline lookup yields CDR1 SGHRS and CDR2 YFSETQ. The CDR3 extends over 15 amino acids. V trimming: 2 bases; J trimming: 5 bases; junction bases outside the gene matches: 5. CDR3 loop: CASSLGGTGGDEQYF. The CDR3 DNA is TGCGCCAGCAGCTTAGGTGGGACAGGGGGCGACGAGCAGTACTTC.